This T cell receptor (beta chain) is drawn from a study of T-cell memory formation after mild COVID-19. The overall study: TCR clustering was largely donor specific.

The study's findings and limits: Clones shrinking from day 15 to 85 showed even CD4/CD8 mixes; later expanders tilted CD4+.

On this clonotype itself: What it binds is not known.

Researchers used 5'RACE with constant-segment primers to make TCR alpha and TCR beta cDNA libraries that carry sample barcodes and UMIs. TCRdb reprocessed the 5' RACE reads via MiXCR and lists one record per CDR3 protein. Among under 650,000 distinct CDR3 sequences listed, approximately 18% were seen once. CDR3 length: 17 residues. Trimming took 4 bases from V and 4 from J; bases not matched to a gene: 7. Per germline, CDR1 LNHNV and CDR2 YYDKDF (reference sequence). The TCR was taken from an adult woman who had mild COVID-19 (a few samples of this study predate the infection). Cell type and time point are not known. The chain is built from TRBV15 and TRBJ2-3; 14 bases map to TRBD2. The sample was PBMCs or a T cell subset sorted from them (not recorded which). The CDR3 spells CATSNRLAGGPSDTQYF. CDR3 nucleotide sequence: TGTGCCACCAGCAATCGACTAGCGGGAGGGCCTTCAGATACGCAGTATTTT.